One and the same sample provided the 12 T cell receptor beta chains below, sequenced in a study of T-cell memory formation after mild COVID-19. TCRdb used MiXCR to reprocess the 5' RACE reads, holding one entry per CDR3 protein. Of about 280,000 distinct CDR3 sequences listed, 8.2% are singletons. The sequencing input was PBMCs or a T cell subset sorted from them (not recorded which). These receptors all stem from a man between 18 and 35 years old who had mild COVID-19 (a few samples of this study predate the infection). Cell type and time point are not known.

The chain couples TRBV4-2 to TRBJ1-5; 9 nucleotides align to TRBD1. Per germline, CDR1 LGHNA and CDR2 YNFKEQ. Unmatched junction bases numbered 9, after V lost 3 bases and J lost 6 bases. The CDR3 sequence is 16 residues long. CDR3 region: CASSHGGTGIGQPQHF. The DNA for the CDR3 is TGTGCCAGCAGCCATGGCGGGACAGGGATCGGTCAGCCCCAGCATTTT.

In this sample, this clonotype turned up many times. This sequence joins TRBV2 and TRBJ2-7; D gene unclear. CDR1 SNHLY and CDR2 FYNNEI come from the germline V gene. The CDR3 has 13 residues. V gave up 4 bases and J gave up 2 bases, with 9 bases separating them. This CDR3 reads CASSVRATYEQYF. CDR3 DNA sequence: TGTGCCAGCAGTGTAAGGGCTACCTACGAGCAGTACTTC.

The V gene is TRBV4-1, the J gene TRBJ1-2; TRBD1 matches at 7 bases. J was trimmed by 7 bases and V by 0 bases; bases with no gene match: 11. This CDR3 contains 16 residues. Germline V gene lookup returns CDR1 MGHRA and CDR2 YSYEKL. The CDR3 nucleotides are TGCGCCAGCAGCCAAGAGCCCGTTAGGGGGCGAGCTGGCTACACCTTC. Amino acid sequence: CASSQEPVRGRAGYTF.

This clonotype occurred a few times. CDR3 loop: CASSPTGLETQYF. The CDR3, as DNA: TGTGCCAGCAGTCCGACAGGGCTGGAGACCCAGTACTTC. The V and J genes are TRBV7-8 and TRBJ2-5; 7 bases agree with TRBD1. The CDR3 is made up of 13 amino acids. Germline CDR1 is SGHVS and CDR2 is FQNEAQ. The V and J ends lost 6 bases and 5 bases, in that order; junction bases with no gene match: 6.

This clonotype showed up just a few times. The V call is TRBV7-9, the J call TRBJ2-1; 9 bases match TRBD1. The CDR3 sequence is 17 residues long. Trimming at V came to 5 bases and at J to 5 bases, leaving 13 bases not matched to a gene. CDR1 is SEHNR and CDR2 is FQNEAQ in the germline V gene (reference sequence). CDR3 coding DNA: TGTGCCAGCAGCCCATGGGTAGGGGGACAGGGAGACAATGAGCAGTTCTTC. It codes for CASSPWVGGQGDNEQFF.

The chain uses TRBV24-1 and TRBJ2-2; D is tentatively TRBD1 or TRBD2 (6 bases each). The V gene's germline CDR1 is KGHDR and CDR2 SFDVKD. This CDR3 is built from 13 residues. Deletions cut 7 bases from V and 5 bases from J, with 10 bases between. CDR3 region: CATRRGETGELFF. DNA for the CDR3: TGTGCCACCAGGAGGGGGGAGACCGGGGAGCTGTTTTTT.

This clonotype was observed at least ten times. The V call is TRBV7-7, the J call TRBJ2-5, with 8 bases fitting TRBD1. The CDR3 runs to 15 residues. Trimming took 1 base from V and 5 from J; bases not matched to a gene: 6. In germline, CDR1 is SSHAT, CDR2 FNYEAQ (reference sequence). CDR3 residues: CASSLVTGEIETQYF. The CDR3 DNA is TGTGCCAGCAGCTTAGTGACAGGGGAAATTGAGACCCAGTACTTC. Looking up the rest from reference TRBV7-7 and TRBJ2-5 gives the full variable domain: GAGVSQSPRYKVTKRGQDVTLRCDPISSHATLYWYQQALGQGPEFLTYFNYEAQPDKSGLPSDRFSAERPEGSISTLTIQRTEQRDSAMYRCASSLVTGEIETQYFGPGTRLLVL.

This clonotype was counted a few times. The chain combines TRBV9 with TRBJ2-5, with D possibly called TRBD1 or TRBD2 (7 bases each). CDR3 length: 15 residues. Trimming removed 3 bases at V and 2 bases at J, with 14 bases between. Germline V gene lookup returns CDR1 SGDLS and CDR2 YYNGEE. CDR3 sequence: CASSAQGGGQETQYF. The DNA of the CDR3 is TGTGCCAGCAGCGCCCAGGGGGGAGGGCAAGAGACCCAGTACTTC.

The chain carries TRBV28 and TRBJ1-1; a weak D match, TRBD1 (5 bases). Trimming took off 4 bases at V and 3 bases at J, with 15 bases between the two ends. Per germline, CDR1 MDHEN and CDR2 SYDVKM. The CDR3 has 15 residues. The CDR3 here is CASSSRGGRDTEAFF. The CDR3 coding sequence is TGTGCCAGCAGTTCCCGTGGGGGGAGGGACACTGAAGCTTTCTTT. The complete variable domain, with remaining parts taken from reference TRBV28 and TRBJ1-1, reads DVKVTQSSRYLVKRTGEKVFLECVQDMDHENMFWYRQDPGLGLRLIYFSYDVKMKEKGDIPEGYSVSREKKERFSLILESASTNQTSMYLCASSSRGGRDTEAFFGQGTRLTVV.

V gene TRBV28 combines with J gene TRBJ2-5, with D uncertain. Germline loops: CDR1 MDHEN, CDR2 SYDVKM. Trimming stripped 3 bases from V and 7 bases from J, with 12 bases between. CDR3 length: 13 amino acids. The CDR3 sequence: CASSFPGAWTQYF. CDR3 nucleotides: TGTGCCAGCAGTTTTCCCGGAGCTTGGACCCAGTACTTC.

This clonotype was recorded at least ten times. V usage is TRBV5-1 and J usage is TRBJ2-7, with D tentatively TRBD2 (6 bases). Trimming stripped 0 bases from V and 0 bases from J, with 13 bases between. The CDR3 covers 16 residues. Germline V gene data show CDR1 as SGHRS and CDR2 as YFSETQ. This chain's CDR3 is CASSLGLARLSYEQYF. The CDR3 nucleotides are TGCGCCAGCAGCTTGGGTCTAGCGCGGCTCTCCTACGAGCAGTACTTC.

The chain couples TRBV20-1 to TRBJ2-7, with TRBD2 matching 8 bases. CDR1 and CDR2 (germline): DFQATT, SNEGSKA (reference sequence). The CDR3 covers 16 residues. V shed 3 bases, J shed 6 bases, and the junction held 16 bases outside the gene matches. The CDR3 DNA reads TGCAGTGCTAGCGGGGGGGCGACAGCTCTTCGGGTCGAGCAGTACTTC. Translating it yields CSASGGATALRVEQYF.